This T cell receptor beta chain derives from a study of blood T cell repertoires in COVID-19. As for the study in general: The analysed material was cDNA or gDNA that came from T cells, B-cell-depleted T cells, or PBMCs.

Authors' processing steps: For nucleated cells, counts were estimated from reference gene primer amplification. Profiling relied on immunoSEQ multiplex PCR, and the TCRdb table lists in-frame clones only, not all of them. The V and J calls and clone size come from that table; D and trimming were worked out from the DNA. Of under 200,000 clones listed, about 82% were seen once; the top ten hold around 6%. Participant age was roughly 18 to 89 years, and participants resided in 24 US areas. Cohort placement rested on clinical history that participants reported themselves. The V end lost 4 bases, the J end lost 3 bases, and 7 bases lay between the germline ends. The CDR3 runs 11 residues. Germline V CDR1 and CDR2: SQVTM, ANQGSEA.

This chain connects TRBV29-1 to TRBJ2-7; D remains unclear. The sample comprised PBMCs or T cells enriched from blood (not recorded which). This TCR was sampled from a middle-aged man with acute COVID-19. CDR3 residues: CSVGGDYEQYF. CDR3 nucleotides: TGCAGCGTTGGTGGAGACTACGAGCAGTACTTC.